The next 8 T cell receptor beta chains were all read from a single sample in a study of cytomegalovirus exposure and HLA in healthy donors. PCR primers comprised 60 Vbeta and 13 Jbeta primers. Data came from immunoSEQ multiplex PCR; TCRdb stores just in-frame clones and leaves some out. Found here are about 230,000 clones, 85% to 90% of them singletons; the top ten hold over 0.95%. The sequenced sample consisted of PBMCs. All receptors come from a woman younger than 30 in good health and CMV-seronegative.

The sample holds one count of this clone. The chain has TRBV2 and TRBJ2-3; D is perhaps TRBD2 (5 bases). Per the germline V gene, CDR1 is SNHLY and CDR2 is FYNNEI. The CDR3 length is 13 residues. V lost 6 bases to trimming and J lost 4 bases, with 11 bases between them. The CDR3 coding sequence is TGTGCCAGCAGGCCTACTAGGGCAGATACGCAGTATTTT. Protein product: CASRPTRADTQYF.

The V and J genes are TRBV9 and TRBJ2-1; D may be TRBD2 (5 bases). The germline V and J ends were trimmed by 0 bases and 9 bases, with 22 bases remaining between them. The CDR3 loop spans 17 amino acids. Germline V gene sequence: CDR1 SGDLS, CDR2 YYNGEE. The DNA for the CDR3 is TGTGCCAGCAGCGTAGAATTCGGCGGGCTGGCGGGCGGTGAGCAGTTCTTC. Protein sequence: CASSVEFGGLAGGEQFF.

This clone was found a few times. The CDR3 nucleotides are TGCGCCAGCAGCCACCCGGACAGAAGTTATGAAAAACTGTTTTTT. Protein sequence: CASSHPDRSYEKLFF. The chain recombines TRBV4-1 with TRBJ1-4; a possible D gene is TRBD1 (6 bases). From germline, CDR1 is MGHRA and CDR2 YSYEKL. V was pared by 3 bases and J by 6 bases, with 14 bases between. This CDR3 has 15 amino acids.

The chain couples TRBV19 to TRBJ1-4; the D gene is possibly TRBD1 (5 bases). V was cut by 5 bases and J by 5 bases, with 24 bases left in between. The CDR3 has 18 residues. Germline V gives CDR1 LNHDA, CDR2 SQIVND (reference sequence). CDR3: CASSPGLRGVPRNEKLFF. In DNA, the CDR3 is TGTGCCAGTAGTCCAGGGCTGCGCGGGGTCCCACGCAATGAAAAACTGTTTTTT.

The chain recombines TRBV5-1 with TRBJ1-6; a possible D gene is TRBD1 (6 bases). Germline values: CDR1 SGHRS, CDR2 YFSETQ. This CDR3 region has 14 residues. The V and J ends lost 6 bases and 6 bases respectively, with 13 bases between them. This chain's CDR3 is CASTREGGNSPLHF. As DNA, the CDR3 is TGCGCCAGCACTCGAGAAGGGGGTAATTCACCCCTCCACTTT. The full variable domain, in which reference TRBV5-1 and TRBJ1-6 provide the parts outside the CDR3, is KAGVTQTPRYLIKTRGQQVTLSCSPISGHRSVSWYQQTPGQGLQFLFEYFSETQRNKGNFPGRFSGRQFSNSRSEMNVSTLELGDSALYLCASTREGGNSPLHFGNGTRLTVT.

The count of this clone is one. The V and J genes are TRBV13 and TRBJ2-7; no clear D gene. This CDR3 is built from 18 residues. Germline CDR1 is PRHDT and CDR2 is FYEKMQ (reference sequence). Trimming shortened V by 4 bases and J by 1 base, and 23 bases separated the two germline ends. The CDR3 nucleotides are TGTGCCAGCAGCTCCCTACCGGCCGTGACATTAAATTCCTACGAGCAGTACTTC. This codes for CASSSLPAVTLNSYEQYF.

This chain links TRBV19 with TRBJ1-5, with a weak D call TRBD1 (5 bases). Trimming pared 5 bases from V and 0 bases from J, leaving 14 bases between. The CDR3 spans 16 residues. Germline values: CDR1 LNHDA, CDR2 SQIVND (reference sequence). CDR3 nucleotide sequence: TGTGCCAGTAGTCCCCTCGGAGGGGATAGCAATCAGCCCCAGCATTTT. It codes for CASSPLGGDSNQPQHF.

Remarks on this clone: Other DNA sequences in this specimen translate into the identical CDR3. The CDR3 loop is CASSEGWGGREQYF. The CDR3 nucleotides are TGTGCCAGCAGTGAGGGGTGGGGGGGGAGGGAGCAGTACTTC. The rearrangement uses TRBV6-1 and TRBJ2-7; 7 positions match TRBD2. Germline CDR1 is MNHNS and CDR2 is SASEGT. Trimming cost V 3 bases and J 7 bases; bases outside gene matches: 9. The CDR3 is made up of 14 amino acids.